The 11 T cell receptor beta chains presented below share a single source sample, sequenced in a study of CD8+CD57+ T cells in acquired aplastic anemia. Genomic DNA constituted the template upon which TCR beta VDJ and CDR3 profiling was performed. Each CDR3 protein is one row after TCRdb ran MiXCR on the reads. Among roughly 240,000 distinct CDR3 sequences listed, roughly half were seen once. In patients chosen for sequencing, flow cytometry had shown CD8+CD57+ cell expansion. Sequencing was carried out using sorted CD4+, CD8+, or CD8+CD57+ T cells (not recorded which) from PBMCs. All receptors come from a human donor with aplastic anemia.

This clonotype was recorded once. The CDR3 DNA sequence: TGTGCCAGCAGCCCCATGGGGGATACGCAGTATTTT. Its protein product is CASSPMGDTQYF. The rearrangement links TRBV7-6 to TRBJ2-3; D gene unclear. CDR1 SGHVS and CDR2 FNYEAQ come from the germline V gene. V gave up 5 bases and J gave up 6 bases, with 9 bases separating them. The CDR3 runs 12 residues.

This clonotype has just one count. The junction shows a germline mismatch at one end, possibly a read error. V gene TRBV5-1 combines with J gene TRBJ2-3, with D perhaps TRBD2 (7 bases). This CDR3 has 15 amino acids. Looked up from germline, CDR1 is SGHRS and CDR2 is YFSETQ. The CDR3 coding sequence is TGTGCCAGCAGCAGCGGGGCGGGGGCCGGATATACGCAGTATTTT. Its protein product is CASSSGAGAGYTQYF.

This clonotype was observed at least ten times. This chain links TRBV2 with TRBJ2-3, with 12 bases fitting TRBD2. In germline, CDR1 is SNHLY, CDR2 FYNNEI. Trimming took 7 bases from V and 2 from J; bases not matched to a gene: 4. The CDR3 spans 15 residues. This CDR3 is CASKGTSGYTDTQYF. The CDR3 DNA reads TGTGCCAGCAAGGGGACTAGCGGGTACACAGATACGCAGTATTTT.

CDR3 in amino acids: CASSFGGGPVYEQYF. In nucleotides, the CDR3 is TGTGCCAGCAGTTTCGGGGGAGGGCCTGTCTACGAGCAGTACTTC. The chain joins TRBV12-3 or TRBV12-4 to TRBJ2-7; TRBD2 aligns across 7 bases. CDR3 length: 15 amino acids. V shed 3 bases, J shed 3 bases, and the junction held 8 bases outside the gene matches.

On this clonotype: A much larger clone differs from this one at a single base, so this may be a read error. The chain uses TRBV12-3 or TRBV12-4 and TRBJ2-7, with TRBD1 identical over 9 bases. CDR3 length equals 13 residues. With V trimmed by 5 bases and J by 6 bases, 5 bases remained unmatched. CDR3 in DNA: TGTGCCAGCAGTCCACACAGGGGGCGCGAGCAGTACTTC. It specifies CASSPHRGREQYF.

The V gene is TRBV2, the J gene TRBJ2-3, with TRBD1 identical over 7 bases. The CDR3 loop spans 14 amino acids. Germline values: CDR1 SNHLY, CDR2 FYNNEI. After removal of 8 bases from V and 1 base from J, the junction contained 6 bases not matched to a gene. The CDR3 nucleotides are TGTGCCAGCCTTATAGACAGGGGCACAGATACGCAGTATTTT. Translating it yields CASLIDRGTDTQYF.

This clonotype was detected ten times or more. The V call is TRBV19, the J call TRBJ2-7, with 11 positions matching TRBD1. This CDR3 contains 16 residues. The J segment lost 5 bases and the V segment lost 6 bases, leaving 12 bases of the junction unmatched. CDR1 is LNHDA, CDR2 SQIVND, per germline (reference sequence). This chain's CDR3 is CASSLGRDRGAHEQYF. CDR3 DNA sequence: TGTGCCAGTAGCTTGGGCCGGGACAGGGGGGCCCACGAGCAGTACTTC.

Worth noting for this clonotype: Relative to the germline gene, one junction end is altered; a read error may explain this. V and J are TRBV7-2 and TRBJ2-7, with D perhaps assigned TRBD1 or TRBD2 (5 bases each). Germline CDR1 is SGHTA and CDR2 is FQGNSA. The CDR3 runs 11 residues. CDR3 bases: TGTGCCAGCAGCACGGGACGAATAAAGAACTTC. Its translation: CASSTGRIKNF.

This chain connects TRBV5-1 to TRBJ2-7; 8 bases map to TRBD1. The CDR3 covers 14 residues. Germline values: CDR1 SGHRS, CDR2 YFSETQ. V lost 0 bases and J lost 5; bases outside the gene matches: 4. CDR3 nucleotide sequence: TGCGCCAGCAGCTTGGCCTCGACAGGGGACGAGCAGTACTTC. Its translation is CASSLASTGDEQYF.

This clonotype showed up just once. In DNA form, the CDR3 reads TGTGCCAGCAGCGTAGGGCTAGGCGGAAGGACCTACAATGAGCAGTTCTTC. This translates into CASSVGLGGRTYNEQFF. V usage is TRBV9 and J usage is TRBJ2-1, with D hard to call. The length of the CDR3 is 17 residues. Germline V CDR1 and CDR2: SGDLS, YYNGEE. The V end lost 0 bases, the J end lost 2 bases, and 15 bases lay between the germline ends.

The chain is built from TRBV18 and TRBJ2-7; 7 bases fit TRBD1. The CDR3 length is 14 residues. V gave up 3 bases and J gave up 4 bases; unmatched junction bases: 6. In germline, CDR1 is KGHSH, CDR2 LQKENI. The CDR3 protein is CASSPGDSPYEQYF. Written as DNA, the CDR3 is TGTGCCAGCTCACCGGGGGACAGTCCATACGAGCAGTACTTC.